Below, 3 T cell receptor beta chains from the same sample are listed, as sequenced in a study of blood T cell repertoires in COVID-19. Some clones are missing from TCRdb's copy, which holds only in-frame ones; the method was immunoSEQ multiplex PCR. The sample includes hundreds of thousands of clones, around 90% of them seen just once. Material for sequencing was peripheral blood. Every receptor here comes from a young woman with acute or convalescent COVID-19.

This clone was seen just once. The rearrangement links TRBV2 to TRBJ1-6; 9 nucleotides align to TRBD1. V shed 6 bases and J 4 bases; nucleotides not matched to a gene: 7. The CDR3 totals 16 residues. Germline-derived CDR1 and CDR2 are SNHLY and FYNNEI. The CDR3 reads CASRAPGTGYNSPLHF. DNA for the CDR3: TGTGCCAGCAGGGCTCCCGGGACAGGGTATAATTCACCCCTCCACTTT.

This clone was observed a handful of times. The genes are TRBV5-6 and TRBJ1-6; perhaps TRBD1 as D (5 bases). Per the germline V gene, CDR1 is SGHDT and CDR2 is YYEEEE. This CDR3 has 16 amino acids. V lost 2 bases to trimming and J lost 5 bases, with 14 bases between them. The CDR3 nucleotides read TGTGCCAGCAGCTTAGGTCCCGGGGGGGATAATTCACCCCTCCACTTT. This translates into CASSLGPGGDNSPLHF.

The CDR3 spells CAWGTGMNTEAFF. The CDR3 region has the DNA TGTGCCTGGGGGACAGGAATGAACACTGAAGCTTTCTTT. The chain recombines TRBV30 with TRBJ1-1, with 8 bases lining up with TRBD1. With V trimmed by 5 bases and J by 0 bases, 2 bases remained unmatched. CDR1 GTSNPN and CDR2 SVGIG come from the germline V gene (reference sequence). There are 13 residues in the CDR3. Together with reference TRBV30 and TRBJ1-1, the CDR3 gives the full variable domain: SQTIHQWPATLVQPVGSPLSLECTVEGTSNPNLYWYRQAAGRGLQLLFYSVGIGQISSEVPQNLSASRPQDRQFILSSKKLLLSDSGFYLCAWGTGMNTEAFFGQGTRLTVV.